These 31 T cell receptor beta chains share one sample of origin, sequenced in a study of patients and donors after allogeneic stem cell transplantation. TCRdb redid the calling of the RT-PCR reads with MiXCR, one entry per CDR3 protein. The data hold around 150,000 distinct CDR3 sequences, with about two fifths observed a single time. Sequences were obtained from blood, either unsorted or a sorted T cell fraction (not recorded which). The receptors stem from a human donor who was either an allogeneic HSCT recipient or a stem cell or donor lymphocyte infusion donor (not recorded which). It is not recorded whose cells these are; they may come from a transplant donor.

There are a few counts of this clonotype. The chain joins TRBV5-8 to TRBJ1-5; D not resolved. V lost 1 base and J 3 bases, leaving 11 bases between the germline ends. Germline lookup yields CDR1 SGHTS and CDR2 YDEGEE. The CDR3 is made up of 15 amino acids. The CDR3 sequence is CASSLKLTSNQPQHF. The CDR3 DNA follows: TGTGCCAGCAGCTTGAAGCTCACATCCAATCAGCCCCAGCATTTT. The entire variable domain, with the rest obtained from reference TRBV5-8 and TRBJ1-5, is as follows: EAGVTQSPTHLIKTRGQQATLRCSPISGHTSVYWYQQALGLGLQFLLWYDEGEERNRGNFPPRFSGRQFPNYSSELNVNALELEDSALYLCASSLKLTSNQPQHFGDGTRLSIL.

The table lists this clonotype with a few counts. V gene TRBV12-3 or TRBV12-4 combines with J gene TRBJ1-5; 9 bases agree with TRBD1. The CDR3 loop spans 15 amino acids. V shed 4 bases, J shed 0 bases, and the junction held 1 base outside the gene matches. This CDR3 reads CASSWGQGSNQPQHF. CDR3 coding DNA: TGTGCCAGCAGTTGGGGACAGGGTAGCAATCAGCCCCAGCATTTT.

The chain carries TRBV28 and TRBJ2-5, with D perhaps TRBD2 (6 bases). The V gene lost 6 bases and the J gene lost 5 bases, with 19 bases spanning the gap. The CDR3 covers 15 residues. Per the germline V gene, CDR1 is MDHEN and CDR2 is SYDVKM. The CDR3 region has the DNA TGTGCCAGCAGACCGGGGACTCGAGTATCGGAGACCCAGTACTTC. It specifies CASRPGTRVSETQYF.

This clonotype was picked up a small number of times. V is TRBV5-1 and J is TRBJ1-2, with 7 bases fitting TRBD1. There are 14 residues in the CDR3. Trimming cost V 3 bases and J 4 bases; bases outside gene matches: 6. Germline V lookup: CDR1 SGHRS, CDR2 YFSETQ. The CDR3, as DNA: TGCGCCAGCAGCTCCACAGGGGCCTTCTATGGCTACACCTTC. This translates into CASSSTGAFYGYTF.

This clonotype was counted only a few times. The gene calls are TRBV3-1 and TRBJ1-4; D is uncertain. V lost 0 bases to trimming and J lost 10 bases, with 12 bases between them. The V gene's germline CDR1 is LGHDT and CDR2 YNNKEL (reference sequence). This CDR3 spans 14 amino acids. The CDR3 nucleotides are TGTGCCAGCAGCCAAGAGGTAGCGGCGCGAAAACTGTTTTTT. Its protein product is CASSQEVAARKLFF.

The chain carries TRBV11-2 and TRBJ2-5; 8 bases agree with TRBD1. This CDR3 comprises 15 residues. V lost 0 bases to trimming and J lost 5 bases; unmatched junction nucleotides: 5. The germline V gene has CDR1 SGHAT and CDR2 FQNNGV. CDR3 nucleotides: TGTGCCAGCAGCTTAGAGTGGACAGGGCGTGAGACCCAGTACTTC. As protein: CASSLEWTGRETQYF.

The chain is built from TRBV5-1 and TRBJ2-5; a possible D gene is TRBD2 (8 bases). The CDR3 runs 14 residues. Germline loops: CDR1 SGHRS, CDR2 YFSETQ. V lost 6 bases to trimming and J lost 4 bases, with 16 bases between them. CDR3 DNA sequence: TGCGCCAGCAAGGAGGGGGCGGGAGGAGAGACCCAGTACTTC. Protein product: CASKEGAGGETQYF.

J is TRBJ1-1 and V is TRBV7-2; D is possibly TRBD1 (5 bases). The CDR3 has 14 amino acids. CDR1 SGHTA and CDR2 FQGNSA come from the germline V gene. V was shortened by 1 base and J by 3 bases, with 9 bases between the two germline ends. CDR3 region: CASSLGREDTEAFF. As DNA, the CDR3 is TGTGCCAGCAGCTTAGGCAGGGAGGACACTGAAGCTTTCTTT.

This clonotype occurred a few times. V and J are TRBV11-2 and TRBJ1-2; D gene ambiguous. V was clipped by 3 bases and J by 4 bases, with 9 bases between them. The CDR3 consists of 13 residues. Germline values: CDR1 SGHAT, CDR2 FQNNGV. This chain's CDR3 is CASSLGTSYGYTF. CDR3 coding DNA: TGTGCCAGCAGCTTGGGCACTTCCTATGGCTACACCTTC.

V is TRBV3-1 and J is TRBJ1-1, with a possible D match to TRBD1 (5 bases). Trimming pared 2 bases from V and 4 bases from J, leaving 11 bases between. Looked up from germline, CDR1 is LGHDT and CDR2 is YNNKEL (reference sequence). This CDR3 has 14 amino acids. The CDR3 region has the DNA TGTGCCAGCAGCCAATTAGGGACGTCCACTGAAGCTTTCTTT. The encoded protein is CASSQLGTSTEAFF.

The chain carries TRBV4-3 and TRBJ1-1; 9 bases agree with TRBD1. CDR3 length equals 20 residues. V was clipped by 0 bases and J by 3 bases; unmatched bases: 17. Germline loops: CDR1 LGHNA, CDR2 YSLEER. DNA for the CDR3: TGCGCCAGCAGCCAAGATCCGACAGGGGGTTTGGACATCGAGGACACTGAAGCTTTCTTT. Amino acid sequence: CASSQDPTGGLDIEDTEAFF.

The rearrangement joins TRBV15 to TRBJ1-4, with D unclear. The CDR3 loop spans 15 amino acids. Trimming cost V 0 bases and J 7 bases, with 12 bases left between them. Per germline, CDR1 LNHNV and CDR2 YYDKDF (reference sequence). CDR3 in DNA: TGTGCCACCAGCAGAGATCGGGGTACGGGTGAAAAACTGTTTTTT. This gives the protein CATSRDRGTGEKLFF. Full variable domain (remainder filled in from reference TRBV15 and TRBJ1-4): DAMVIQNPRYQVTQFGKPVTLSCSQTLNHNVMYWYQQKSSQAPKLLFHYYDKDFNNEADTPDNFQSRRPNTSFCFLDIRSPGLGDTAMYLCATSRDRGTGEKLFFGSGTQLSVL.

This clonotype was counted only a few times. The chain combines TRBV5-1 with TRBJ1-2, with a weak D call TRBD1 (6 bases). V was trimmed by 0 bases and J by 8 bases, leaving 11 bases between them. The CDR3 consists of 13 residues. Germline V gene data show CDR1 as SGHRS and CDR2 as YFSETQ. CDR3 loop: CASSLDLGGGYTF. CDR3 in DNA: TGCGCCAGCAGCTTGGATCTGGGGGGCGGCTACACCTTC.

The V and J genes are TRBV12-3 or TRBV12-4 and TRBJ1-2, with a weak D call TRBD1 (5 bases). The V end was cut by 7 bases, the J end by 4 bases, with 13 bases between. This CDR3 spans 13 amino acids. The CDR3 DNA sequence: TGTGCCAGCACCCGAAATGGGGGCTATGGCTACACCTTC. Translating gives CASTRNGGYGYTF.

V gene TRBV27 combines with J gene TRBJ1-2; D is ambiguous. Germline V gene sequence: CDR1 MNHEY, CDR2 SMNVEV (reference sequence). Trimming cost V 5 bases and J 4 bases, with 11 bases left between them. The length of the CDR3 is 13 residues. The CDR3 sequence is CASSPRGIYGYTF. CDR3 in DNA: TGTGCCAGCAGTCCCCGGGGTATCTATGGCTACACCTTC.

The CDR3 sequence: CASSLARGTDTQYF. For the CDR3, the DNA is TGTGCCAGCAGCTTAGCCCGCGGCACAGATACGCAGTATTTT. The chain combines TRBV7-2 with TRBJ2-3, with unresolved D. In germline, CDR1 is SGHTA, CDR2 FQGNSA. The CDR3 totals 14 residues. V was shortened by 0 bases and J by 1 base, with 5 bases between the two germline ends.

The chain has TRBV3-1 and TRBJ1-5; no firm D call. This CDR3 spans 16 amino acids. Germline CDR1 is LGHDT and CDR2 is YNNKEL (reference sequence). V shed 4 bases and J shed 5 bases, with 18 bases lying between them. The CDR3 sequence: CASSPKNWPADQPQHF. The DNA for the CDR3 is TGTGCCAGCAGCCCCAAGAATTGGCCAGCCGATCAGCCCCAGCATTTT.

This clonotype was recorded a few times. This chain connects TRBV4-3 to TRBJ1-1; tentative D call: TRBD1 (6 bases). The CDR3 consists of 16 residues. V was cut by 0 bases and J by 7 bases, with 18 bases left in between. Per the germline V gene, CDR1 is LGHNA and CDR2 is YSLEER. The CDR3 coding sequence is TGCGCCAGCAGCCAAGAGGGCAAGGGCAGGGGAAGTGAAGCTTTCTTT. Translating it yields CASSQEGKGRGSEAFF.

This clonotype appeared a few times. The CDR3 region has the DNA TGTGCCAGCAGTTACTCGAATACGCAGTATTTT. Amino acid sequence: CASSYSNTQYF. The J gene is TRBJ2-3, the V gene TRBV6-5; D gene unclear. The germline CDR1 and CDR2 sequences are MNHEY and SVGAGI. The ends were cut back, 0 bases at V and 7 bases at J, with 2 bases in the middle. The CDR3 has 11 residues.

V gene TRBV9 combines with J gene TRBJ1-3, with 7 nucleotides matching TRBD1. V lost 0 bases and J lost 8; bases outside the gene matches: 8. Germline CDR1 is SGDLS and CDR2 is YYNGEE. This CDR3 comprises 15 residues. The DNA of the CDR3 is TGTGCCAGCAGCGTAGAGACAGGGCCAGCAGACACCATATATTTT. Its protein is CASSVETGPADTIYF.

V gene TRBV7-9 combines with J gene TRBJ2-5; D gene unclear. The germline V gene has CDR1 SEHNR and CDR2 FQNEAQ (reference sequence). The CDR3 is 16 amino acids. Trimming pared 3 bases from V and 4 bases from J, leaving 18 bases between. CDR3 sequence (DNA): TGTGCCAGCAGCTTTGCCCCCGTTTTGCTGAGAGAGACCCAGTACTTC. Protein: CASSFAPVLLRETQYF.

The rearrangement joins TRBV5-1 to TRBJ2-1; D ambiguous. Trimming cost V 0 bases and J 4 bases, with 8 bases left between them. The CDR3 has 14 residues. The V gene's germline CDR1 is SGHRS and CDR2 YFSETQ. CDR3 loop: CASSLVAGYNEQFF. The CDR3, as DNA: TGCGCCAGCAGCTTGGTTGCCGGGTACAATGAGCAGTTCTTC.

CDR3 DNA: TGTGCCAGCAGCCACCAGGGACAGGGGACAGATACGCAGTATTTT. It specifies CASSHQGQGTDTQYF. The chain carries TRBV6-4 and TRBJ2-3; 10 nucleotides match TRBD1. The CDR3 runs to 15 residues. CDR1 and CDR2 (germline): MRHNA, SNTAGT. After removal of 6 bases from V and 3 bases from J, the junction contained 6 bases not matched to a gene.

The chain uses TRBV9 and TRBJ2-3; D is unclear. This CDR3 contains 13 residues. Trimming removed 1 base from V and 2 bases from J, with 5 bases in between. From germline, CDR1 is SGDLS and CDR2 YYNGEE. The CDR3 protein is CASSVSDTDTQYF. In nucleotides, the CDR3 is TGTGCCAGCAGCGTAAGTGACACAGATACGCAGTATTTT.

The rearrangement joins TRBV27 to TRBJ1-5, with unresolved D. Trimming pared 3 bases from V and 6 bases from J, leaving 15 bases between. The CDR3 sequence is 15 residues long. The germline V gene encodes CDR1 MNHEY and CDR2 SMNVEV (reference sequence). The CDR3 DNA sequence: TGTGCCAGCAGTTTTCTGGAGAAGTTAGGTCAGCCCCAGCATTTT. Its translation is CASSFLEKLGQPQHF.

J is TRBJ2-3 and V is TRBV24-1; unclear D gene. Trimming removed 7 bases at V and 6 bases at J, with 10 bases between. The CDR3 extends over 12 amino acids. CDR1 is KGHDR, CDR2 SFDVKD, per germline. This CDR3 is CATSTITDTQYF. For the CDR3, the DNA is TGTGCCACCAGCACTATTACGGATACGCAGTATTTT.

This clonotype was found a few times. CDR3 nucleotide sequence: TGTGCCAGCAGCTTAGAAGGGCCTCCCCTCCACTTT. Amino acid sequence: CASSLEGPPLHF. This rearrangement joins TRBV7-2 to TRBJ1-6; D remains unclear. The germline V gene has CDR1 SGHTA and CDR2 FQGNSA. Trimming removed 1 base at V and 13 bases at J, with 8 bases between. This CDR3 region has 12 residues.

The V call is TRBV25-1, the J call TRBJ2-1; 7 bases align to TRBD1. V shed 4 bases, J shed 4 bases, and the junction held 7 bases outside the gene matches. The length of the CDR3 is 15 residues. Germline CDR1 reads MGHDK; CDR2 reads SYGVNS. CDR3 sequence reads: CASSGRGRVYNEQFF. The CDR3 DNA sequence: TGTGCCAGCAGTGGAAGGGGGCGGGTGTACAATGAGCAGTTCTTC.

This clonotype was seen only once. The CDR3 DNA reads as TGTGCCAGCAGCTTAGATGGCGACAGAATCTACAATGAGCAGTTCTTC. Amino acids: CASSLDGDRIYNEQFF. The chain recombines TRBV11-2 with TRBJ2-1, with D possibly being TRBD1 (5 bases). The V end lost 0 bases, the J end lost 3 bases, and 12 bases lay between the germline ends. Germline loops: CDR1 SGHAT, CDR2 FQNNGV. There are 16 residues in the CDR3.

There are a few counts of this clonotype. The chain is built from TRBV12-3 or TRBV12-4 and TRBJ1-5, with D possibly matching TRBD1 (6 bases). The CDR3 is 14 residues long. V lost 6 bases and J lost 4, with 13 bases in between. The CDR3 loop is CASRKTGMNQPQHF. CDR3 DNA: TGTGCCAGCAGAAAGACAGGTATGAATCAGCCCCAGCATTTT.

There are a few counts of this clonotype. The chain combines TRBV28 with TRBJ1-5; possible D gene TRBD1, 5 bases. V shed 7 bases and J shed 1 base, with 23 bases lying between them. The CDR3 is made up of 18 amino acids. Germline loops: CDR1 MDHEN, CDR2 SYDVKM. This CDR3 is CASTPPVWGRKSNQPQHF. CDR3 bases: TGTGCCAGCACTCCCCCGGTCTGGGGCAGAAAAAGCAATCAGCCCCAGCATTTT.